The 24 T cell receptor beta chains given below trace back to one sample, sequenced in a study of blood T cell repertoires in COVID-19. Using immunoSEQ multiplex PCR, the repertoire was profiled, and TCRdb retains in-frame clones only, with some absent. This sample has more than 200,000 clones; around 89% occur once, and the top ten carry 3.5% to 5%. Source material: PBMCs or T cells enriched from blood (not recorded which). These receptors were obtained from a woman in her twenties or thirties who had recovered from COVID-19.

The CDR3 is CASSLEPEVNEKLFF. The CDR3 DNA reads TGTGCCAGCAGCTTAGAGCCGGAGGTGAACGAAAAACTGTTTTTT. The chain joins TRBV5-4 to TRBJ1-4; D call uncertain. V gave up 2 bases and J gave up 8 bases, with 16 bases separating them. CDR3 length: 15 residues. CDR1 and CDR2 from the germline V gene are SGHNT and YYREEE (reference sequence). The complete variable domain, with remaining parts taken from reference TRBV5-4 and TRBJ1-4, reads ETGVTQSPTHLIKTRGQQVTLRCSSQSGHNTVSWYQQALGQGPQFIFQYYREEENGRGNFPPRFSGLQFPNYSSELNVNALELDDSALYLCASSLEPEVNEKLFFGSGTQLSVL.

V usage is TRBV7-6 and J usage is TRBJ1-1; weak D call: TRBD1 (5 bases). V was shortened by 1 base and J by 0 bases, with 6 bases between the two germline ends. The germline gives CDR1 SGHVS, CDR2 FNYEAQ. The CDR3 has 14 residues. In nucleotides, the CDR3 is TGTGCCAGCAGCTTAGTAGGGGTGAACACTGAAGCTTTCTTT. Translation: CASSLVGVNTEAFF.

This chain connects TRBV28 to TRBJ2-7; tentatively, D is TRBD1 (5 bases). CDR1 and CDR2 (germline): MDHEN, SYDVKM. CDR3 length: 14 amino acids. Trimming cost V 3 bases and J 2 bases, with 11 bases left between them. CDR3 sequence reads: CASSFSAGTYEQYF. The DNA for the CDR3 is TGTGCCAGCAGTTTTTCGGCAGGGACCTACGAGCAGTACTTC.

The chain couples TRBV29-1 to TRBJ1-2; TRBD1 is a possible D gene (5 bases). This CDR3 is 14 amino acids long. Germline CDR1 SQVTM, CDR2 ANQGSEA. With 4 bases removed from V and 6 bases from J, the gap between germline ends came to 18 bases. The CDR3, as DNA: TGCAGCGTTGTAGGGGCAGGTTTGAAGGATGGCTACACCTTC. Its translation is CSVVGAGLKDGYTF.

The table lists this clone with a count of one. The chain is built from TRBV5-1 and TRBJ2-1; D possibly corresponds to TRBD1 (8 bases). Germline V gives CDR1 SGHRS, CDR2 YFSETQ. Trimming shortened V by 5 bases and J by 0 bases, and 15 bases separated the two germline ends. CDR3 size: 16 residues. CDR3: CASSPTGGGSYNEQFF. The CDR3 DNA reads TGCGCCAGCAGTCCTACAGGGGGGGGCTCCTACAATGAGCAGTTCTTC.

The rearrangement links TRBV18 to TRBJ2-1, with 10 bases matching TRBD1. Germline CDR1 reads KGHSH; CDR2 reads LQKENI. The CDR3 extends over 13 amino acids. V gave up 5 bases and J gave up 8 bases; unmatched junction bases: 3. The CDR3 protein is CASSVGQGDEQFF. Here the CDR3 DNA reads TGTGCCAGCTCAGTTGGACAGGGGGATGAGCAGTTCTTC. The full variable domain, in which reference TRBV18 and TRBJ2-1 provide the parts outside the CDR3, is NAGVMQNPRHLVRRRGQEARLRCSPMKGHSHVYWYRQLPEEGLKFMVYLQKENIIDESGMPKERFSAEFPKEGPSILRIQQVVRGDSAAYFCASSVGQGDEQFFGPGTRLTVL.

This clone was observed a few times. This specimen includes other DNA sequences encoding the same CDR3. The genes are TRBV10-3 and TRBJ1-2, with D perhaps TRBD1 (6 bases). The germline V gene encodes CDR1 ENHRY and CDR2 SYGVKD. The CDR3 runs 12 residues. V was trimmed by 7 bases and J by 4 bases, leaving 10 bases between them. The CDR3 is CAITPDSYGYTF. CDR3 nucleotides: TGTGCCATCACCCCGGACAGCTATGGCTACACCTTC.

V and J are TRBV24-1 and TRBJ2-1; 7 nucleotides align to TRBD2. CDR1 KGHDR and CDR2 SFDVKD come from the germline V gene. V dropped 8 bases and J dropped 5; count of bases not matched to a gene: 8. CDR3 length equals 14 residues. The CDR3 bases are TGTGCCACCAAGAGGGGAGGGGACCACAATGAGCAGTTCTTC. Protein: CATKRGGDHNEQFF.

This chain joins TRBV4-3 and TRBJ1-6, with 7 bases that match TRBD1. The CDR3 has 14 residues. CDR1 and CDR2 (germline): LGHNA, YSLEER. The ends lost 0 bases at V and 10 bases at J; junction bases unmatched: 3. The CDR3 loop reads CASSQETGESPLHF. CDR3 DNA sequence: TGCGCCAGCAGCCAAGAAACAGGGGAATCACCCCTCCACTTT.

In DNA form, the CDR3 reads TGTGCCAGCAGCTCCCGGACAGGGCGGGTCGGGGAGCTGTTTTTT. Translating gives CASSSRTGRVGELFF. The V call is TRBV13, the J call TRBJ2-2, with TRBD1 matching over 8 bases. The trim removed 4 bases at V and 7 bases at J, leaving 8 bases unmatched. The germline V gene has CDR1 PRHDT and CDR2 FYEKMQ (reference sequence). CDR3 length: 15 residues.

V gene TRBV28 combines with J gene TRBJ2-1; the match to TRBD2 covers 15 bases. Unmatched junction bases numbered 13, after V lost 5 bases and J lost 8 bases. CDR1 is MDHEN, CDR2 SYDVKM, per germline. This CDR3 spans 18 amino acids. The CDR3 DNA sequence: TGTGCCAGCAGTACTTACTGGACAGGGACTAGCGGGAGGTATGAGCAGTTCTTC. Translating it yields CASSTYWTGTSGRYEQFF.

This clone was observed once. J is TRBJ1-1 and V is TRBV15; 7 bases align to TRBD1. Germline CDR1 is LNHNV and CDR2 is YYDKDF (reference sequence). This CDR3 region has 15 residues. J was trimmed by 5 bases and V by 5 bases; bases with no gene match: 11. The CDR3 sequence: CATSERTGLWTEAFF. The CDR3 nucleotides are TGTGCCACCAGCGAACGGACAGGTCTTTGGACTGAAGCTTTCTTT.

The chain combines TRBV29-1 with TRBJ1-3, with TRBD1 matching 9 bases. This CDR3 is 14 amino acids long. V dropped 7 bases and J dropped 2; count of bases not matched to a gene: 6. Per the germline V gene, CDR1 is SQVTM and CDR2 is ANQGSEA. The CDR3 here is CSAGGQGPGNTIYF. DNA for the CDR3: TGCAGCGCCGGGGGACAGGGCCCTGGAAACACCATATATTTT.

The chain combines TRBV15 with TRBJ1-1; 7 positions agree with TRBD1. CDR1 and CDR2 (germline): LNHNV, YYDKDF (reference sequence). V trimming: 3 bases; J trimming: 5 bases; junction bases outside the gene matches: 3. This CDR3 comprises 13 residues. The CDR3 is CATSRTGRTEAFF. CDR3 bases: TGTGCCACCAGCAGGACAGGGAGAACTGAAGCTTTCTTT.

CDR3 region: CAISPTGGNTEAFF. The CDR3, as DNA: TGTGCCATCAGCCCGACAGGGGGGAACACTGAAGCTTTCTTT. The chain carries TRBV10-3 and TRBJ1-1; TRBD1 matches at 9 bases. Germline CDR1 reads ENHRY; CDR2 reads SYGVKD. The junction had 3 bases not matched to a gene; V was cut back by 6 bases and J by 1 base. The CDR3 is 14 amino acids.

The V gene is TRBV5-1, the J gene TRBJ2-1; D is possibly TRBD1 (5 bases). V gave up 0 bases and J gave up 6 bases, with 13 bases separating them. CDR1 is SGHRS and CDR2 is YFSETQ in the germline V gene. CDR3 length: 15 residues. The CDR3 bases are TGCGCCAGCAGCTTGGGGCAGGGAACGGTCAATGAGCAGTTCTTC. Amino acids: CASSLGQGTVNEQFF.

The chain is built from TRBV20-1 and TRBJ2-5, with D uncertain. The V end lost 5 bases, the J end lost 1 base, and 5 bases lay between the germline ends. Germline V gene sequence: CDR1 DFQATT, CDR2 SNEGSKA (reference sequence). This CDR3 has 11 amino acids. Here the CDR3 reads CSARVQETQYF. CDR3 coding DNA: TGCAGTGCTCGGGTCCAAGAGACCCAGTACTTC.

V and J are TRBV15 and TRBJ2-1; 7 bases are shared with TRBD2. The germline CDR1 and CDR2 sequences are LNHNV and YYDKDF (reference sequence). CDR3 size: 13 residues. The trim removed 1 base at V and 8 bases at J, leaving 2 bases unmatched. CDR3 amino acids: CATSRGGSDEQFF. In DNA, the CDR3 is TGTGCCACCAGCAGAGGCGGGAGCGATGAGCAGTTCTTC. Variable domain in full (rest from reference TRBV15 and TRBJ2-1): DAMVIQNPRYQVTQFGKPVTLSCSQTLNHNVMYWYQQKSSQAPKLLFHYYDKDFNNEADTPDNFQSRRPNTSFCFLDIRSPGLGDTAMYLCATSRGGSDEQFFGPGTRLTVL.

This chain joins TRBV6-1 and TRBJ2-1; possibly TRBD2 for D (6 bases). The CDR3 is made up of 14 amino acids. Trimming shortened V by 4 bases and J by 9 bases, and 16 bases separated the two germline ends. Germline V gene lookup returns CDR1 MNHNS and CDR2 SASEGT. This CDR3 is CASSGAGPSGEQFF. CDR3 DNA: TGTGCCAGCAGTGGAGCGGGTCCCTCAGGTGAGCAGTTCTTC.

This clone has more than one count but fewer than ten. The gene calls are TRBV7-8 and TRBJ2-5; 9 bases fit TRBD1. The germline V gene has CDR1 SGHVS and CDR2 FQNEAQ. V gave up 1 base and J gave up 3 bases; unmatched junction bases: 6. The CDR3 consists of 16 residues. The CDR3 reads CASSLVVGTGKETQYF. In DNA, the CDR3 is TGTGCCAGCAGCTTAGTTGTGGGGACAGGGAAAGAGACCCAGTACTTC.

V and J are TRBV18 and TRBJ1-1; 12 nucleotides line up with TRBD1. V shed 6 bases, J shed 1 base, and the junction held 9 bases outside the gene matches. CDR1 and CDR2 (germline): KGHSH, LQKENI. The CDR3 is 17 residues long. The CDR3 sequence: CASSRGTGGLENTEAFF. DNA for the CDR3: TGTGCCAGCTCCCGAGGGACAGGGGGCTTAGAGAACACTGAAGCTTTCTTT.

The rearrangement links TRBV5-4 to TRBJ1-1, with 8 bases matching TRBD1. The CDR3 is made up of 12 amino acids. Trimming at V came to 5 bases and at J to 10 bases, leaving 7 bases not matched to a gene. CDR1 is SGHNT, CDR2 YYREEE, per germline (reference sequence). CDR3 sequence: CASSKQGTGAFF. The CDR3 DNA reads TGTGCCAGCAGTAAGCAAGGGACAGGAGCTTTCTTT.

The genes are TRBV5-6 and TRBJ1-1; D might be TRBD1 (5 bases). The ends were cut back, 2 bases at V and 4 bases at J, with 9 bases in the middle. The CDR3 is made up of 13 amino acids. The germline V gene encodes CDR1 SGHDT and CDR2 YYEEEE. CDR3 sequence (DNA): TGTGCCAGCAGCTTCTCCGGGGGCACTGAAGCTTTCTTT. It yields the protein CASSFSGGTEAFF.

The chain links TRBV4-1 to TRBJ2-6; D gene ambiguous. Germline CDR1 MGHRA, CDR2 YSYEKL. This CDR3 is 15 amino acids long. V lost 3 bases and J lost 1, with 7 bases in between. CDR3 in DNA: TGCGCCAGCAGCCAGTACAGATCTGGGGCCAACGTCCTGACTTTC. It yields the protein CASSQYRSGANVLTF.